This T cell receptor (beta chain) was identified in a study of radiotherapy plus CTLA-4 blockade in lung cancer. Study results and caveats: After radiotherapy and ipilimumab, tumor-derived clones expanded in peripheral blood. Interferon-beta, together with early blood T cell clone dynamics, reportedly best predicted response.

With respect to this clone: Its antigen is currently unknown.

Ipilimumab-mediated CTLA-4 blockade plus focal radiation was given to patients having chemo-refractory metastatic non-small-cell lung cancer. Here immunoSEQ multiplex PCR was the method, and the copy in TCRdb shows in-frame clones only, minus some. Here the sample spans roughly 120,000 clones, roughly four fifths being singletons. Trimming cost V 3 bases and J 6 bases; bases outside gene matches: 9. This CDR3 region has 15 residues. Germline CDR1 and CDR2: LGHNA and YSLEER. The chain joins TRBV4-3 to TRBJ2-7; 9 bases are a match to TRBD2. The receptor comes from a human donor with non-small cell lung cancer that progressed on radiotherapy plus ipilimumab. Some clones in this sample may be carry-over from other donors' samples. The sequencing here drew on peripheral blood, taken from a patient treated with radiotherapy plus ipilimumab. In DNA form, the CDR3 reads TGCGCCAGCAGCCATGACTTAGCGGGGGCGGGCGAGCAGTACTTC. The encoded protein is CASSHDLAGAGEQYF.